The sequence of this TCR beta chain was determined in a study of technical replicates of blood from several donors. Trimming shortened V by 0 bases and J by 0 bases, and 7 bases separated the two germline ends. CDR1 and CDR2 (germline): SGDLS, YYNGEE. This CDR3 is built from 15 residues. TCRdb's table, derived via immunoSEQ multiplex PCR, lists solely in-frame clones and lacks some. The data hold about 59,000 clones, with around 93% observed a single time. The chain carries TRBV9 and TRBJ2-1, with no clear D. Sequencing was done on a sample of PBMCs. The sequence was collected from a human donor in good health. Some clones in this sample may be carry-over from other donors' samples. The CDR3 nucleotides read TGTGCCAGCAGCGTAGAACAGCACTCCTACAATGAGCAGTTCTTC. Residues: CASSVEQHSYNEQFF.